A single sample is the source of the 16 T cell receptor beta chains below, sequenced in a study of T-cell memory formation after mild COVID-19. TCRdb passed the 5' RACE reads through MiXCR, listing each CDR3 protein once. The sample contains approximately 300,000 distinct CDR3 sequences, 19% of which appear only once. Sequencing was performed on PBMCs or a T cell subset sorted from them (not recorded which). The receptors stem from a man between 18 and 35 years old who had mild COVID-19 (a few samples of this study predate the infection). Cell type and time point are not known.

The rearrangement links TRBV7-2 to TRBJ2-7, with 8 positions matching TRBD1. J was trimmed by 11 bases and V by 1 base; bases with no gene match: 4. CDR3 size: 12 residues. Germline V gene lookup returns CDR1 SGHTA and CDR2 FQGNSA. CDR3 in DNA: TGTGCCAGCAGCTTAGGACAGGGGAGAAAGTACTTC. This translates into CASSLGQGRKYF.

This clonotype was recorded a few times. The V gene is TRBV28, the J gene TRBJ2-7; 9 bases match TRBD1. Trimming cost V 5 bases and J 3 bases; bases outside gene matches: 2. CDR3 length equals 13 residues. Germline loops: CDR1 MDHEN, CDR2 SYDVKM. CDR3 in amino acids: CASSGDRVYEQYV. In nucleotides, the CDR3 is TGTGCCAGCAGTGGGGACAGGGTCTACGAGCAGTACGTC.

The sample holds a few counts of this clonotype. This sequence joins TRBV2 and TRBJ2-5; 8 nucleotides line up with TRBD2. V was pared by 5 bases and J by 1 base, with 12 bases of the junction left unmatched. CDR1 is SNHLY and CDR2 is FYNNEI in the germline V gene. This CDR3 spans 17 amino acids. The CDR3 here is CASSPLGVAGIQETQYF. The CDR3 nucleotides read TGTGCCAGCAGTCCCCTCGGGGTAGCGGGGATCCAAGAGACCCAGTACTTC.

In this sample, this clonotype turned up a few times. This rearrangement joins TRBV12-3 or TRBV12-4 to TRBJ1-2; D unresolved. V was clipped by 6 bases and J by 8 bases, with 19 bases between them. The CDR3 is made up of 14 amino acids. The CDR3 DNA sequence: TGTGCCAGCAGGACCAGGACGAGGGTAGACGGCTACACCTTC. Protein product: CASRTRTRVDGYTF.

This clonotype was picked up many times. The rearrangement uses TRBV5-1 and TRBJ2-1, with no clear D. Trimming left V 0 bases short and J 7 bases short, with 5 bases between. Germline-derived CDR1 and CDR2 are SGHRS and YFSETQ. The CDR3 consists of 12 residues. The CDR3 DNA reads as TGCGCCAGCAGCTTGGAAGGGAATGAGCAGTTCTTC. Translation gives CASSLEGNEQFF. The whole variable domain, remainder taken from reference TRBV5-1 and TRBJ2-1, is KAGVTQTPRYLIKTRGQQVTLSCSPISGHRSVSWYQQTPGQGLQFLFEYFSETQRNKGNFPGRFSGRQFSNSRSEMNVSTLELGDSALYLCASSLEGNEQFFGPGTRLTVL.

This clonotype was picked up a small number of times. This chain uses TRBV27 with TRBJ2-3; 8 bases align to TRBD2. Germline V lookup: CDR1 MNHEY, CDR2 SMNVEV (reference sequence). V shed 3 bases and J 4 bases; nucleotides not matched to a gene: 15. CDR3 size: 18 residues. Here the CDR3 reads CASSFSLGTSFLADTQYF. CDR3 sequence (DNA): TGTGCCAGCAGTTTTTCCCTAGGGACTAGTTTTCTCGCAGATACGCAGTATTTT.

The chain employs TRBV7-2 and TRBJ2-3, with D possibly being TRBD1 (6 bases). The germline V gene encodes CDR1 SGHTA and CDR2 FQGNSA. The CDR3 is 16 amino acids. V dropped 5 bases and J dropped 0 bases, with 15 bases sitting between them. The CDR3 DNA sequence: TGTGCCAGCAGCCCTAGGCCGCAGGGGAGCACAGATACGCAGTATTTT. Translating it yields CASSPRPQGSTDTQYF.

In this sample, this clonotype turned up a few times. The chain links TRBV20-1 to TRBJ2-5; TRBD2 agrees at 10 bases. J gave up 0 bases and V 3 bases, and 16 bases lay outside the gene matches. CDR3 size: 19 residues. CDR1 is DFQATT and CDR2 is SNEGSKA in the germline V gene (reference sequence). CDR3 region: CSASGQRGGKWENQETQYF. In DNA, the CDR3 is TGCAGTGCTAGCGGCCAGCGGGGGGGCAAATGGGAAAACCAAGAGACCCAGTACTTC.

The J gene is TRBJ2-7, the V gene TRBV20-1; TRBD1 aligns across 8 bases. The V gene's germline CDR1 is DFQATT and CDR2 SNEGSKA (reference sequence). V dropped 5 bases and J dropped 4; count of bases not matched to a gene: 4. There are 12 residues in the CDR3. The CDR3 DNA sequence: TGCAGTGCTGACAGGGGCGCATACGAGCAGTACGTC. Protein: CSADRGAYEQYV.

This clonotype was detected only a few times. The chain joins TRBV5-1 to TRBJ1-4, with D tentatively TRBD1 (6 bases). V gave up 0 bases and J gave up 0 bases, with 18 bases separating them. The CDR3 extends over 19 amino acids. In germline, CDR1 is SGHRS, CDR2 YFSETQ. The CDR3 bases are TGCGCCAGCAGCTTGGGAGCAGGGGACACCGTCGCAACTAATGAAAAACTGTTTTTT. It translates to CASSLGAGDTVATNEKLFF.

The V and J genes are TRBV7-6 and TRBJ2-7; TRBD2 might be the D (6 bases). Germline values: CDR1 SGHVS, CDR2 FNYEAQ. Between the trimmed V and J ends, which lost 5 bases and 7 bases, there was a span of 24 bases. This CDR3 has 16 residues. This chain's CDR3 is CASSPAGGFSGWEQYF. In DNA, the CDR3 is TGTGCCAGCAGCCCTGCTGGGGGGTTCTCGGGCTGGGAGCAGTACTTC.

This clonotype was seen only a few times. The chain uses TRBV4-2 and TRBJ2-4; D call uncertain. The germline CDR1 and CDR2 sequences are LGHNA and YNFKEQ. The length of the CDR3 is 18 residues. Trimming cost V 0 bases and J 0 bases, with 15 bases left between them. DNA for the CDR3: TGTGCCAGCAGCCAAGATCTGGCTGGACGGCTAGCCAAAAACATTCAGTACTTC. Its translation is CASSQDLAGRLAKNIQYF.

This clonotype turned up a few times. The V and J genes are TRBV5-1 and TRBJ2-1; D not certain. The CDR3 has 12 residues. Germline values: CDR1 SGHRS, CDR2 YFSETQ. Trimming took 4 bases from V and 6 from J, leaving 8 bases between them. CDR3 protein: CASSQLSNEQFF. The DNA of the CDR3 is TGCGCCAGCAGCCAATTGAGCAATGAGCAGTTCTTC. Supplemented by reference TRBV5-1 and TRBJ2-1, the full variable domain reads KAGVTQTPRYLIKTRGQQVTLSCSPISGHRSVSWYQQTPGQGLQFLFEYFSETQRNKGNFPGRFSGRQFSNSRSEMNVSTLELGDSALYLCASSQLSNEQFFGPGTRLTVL.

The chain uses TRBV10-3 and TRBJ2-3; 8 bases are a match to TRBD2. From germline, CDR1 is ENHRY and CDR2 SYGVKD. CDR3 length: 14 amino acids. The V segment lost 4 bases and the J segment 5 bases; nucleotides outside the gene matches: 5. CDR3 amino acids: CAISGGLAGDTQYF. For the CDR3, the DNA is TGTGCCATCAGTGGGGGGCTAGCGGGAGATACGCAGTATTTT.

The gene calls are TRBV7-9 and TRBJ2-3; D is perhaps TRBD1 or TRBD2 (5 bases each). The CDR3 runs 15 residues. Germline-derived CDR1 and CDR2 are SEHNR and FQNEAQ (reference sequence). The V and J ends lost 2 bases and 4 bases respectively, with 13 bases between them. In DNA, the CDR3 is TGTGCCAGCAGCTTAATGAGTAGGGGAGCAGATACGCAGTATTTT. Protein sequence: CASSLMSRGADTQYF.

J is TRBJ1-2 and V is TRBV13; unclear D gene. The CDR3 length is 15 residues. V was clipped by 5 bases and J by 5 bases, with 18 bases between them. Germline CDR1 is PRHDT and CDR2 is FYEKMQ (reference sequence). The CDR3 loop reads CASSIWGDLGYGYTF. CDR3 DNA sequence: TGTGCCAGCAGCATTTGGGGAGACCTCGGATATGGCTACACCTTC.